The 6 T cell receptor beta chains in this list originate from one sample, sequenced in a study of Tregs in tolerant kidney transplant recipients. The protocol was immunoSEQ multiplex PCR, while the TCRdb copy is restricted to in-frame clones and leaves out a portion. Of about 240,000 clones in the sample, roughly 80% were seen once. Sequencing input: CD4+ T cells from blood. The receptors shown here come from a human donor in good health.

V gene TRBV5-1 combines with J gene TRBJ2-3; D is undetermined. This CDR3 is 13 amino acids long. V was cut by 0 bases and J by 4 bases, with 6 bases left in between. CDR1 and CDR2 from the germline V gene are SGHRS and YFSETQ. The CDR3, as DNA: TGCGCCAGCAGCTTGGGGGGTCCAGATACGCAGTATTTT. This encodes CASSLGGPDTQYF. The full variable domain, its missing parts supplied by reference TRBV5-1 and TRBJ2-3, is KAGVTQTPRYLIKTRGQQVTLSCSPISGHRSVSWYQQTPGQGLQFLFEYFSETQRNKGNFPGRFSGRQFSNSRSEMNVSTLELGDSALYLCASSLGGPDTQYFGPGTRLTVL.

The gene calls are TRBV9 and TRBJ1-1; 9 bases are a match to TRBD1. The germline CDR1 and CDR2 sequences are SGDLS and YYNGEE. The CDR3 has 13 amino acids. After removal of 4 bases from V and 6 bases from J, the junction contained 4 bases not matched to a gene. CDR3 DNA sequence: TGTGCCAGCAGCTCGCGGACAGGGGCTGAAGCTTTCTTT. Its protein is CASSSRTGAEAFF.

The rearrangement uses TRBV18 and TRBJ1-1, with TRBD1 as a possible D gene (5 bases). Germline V gene data show CDR1 as KGHSH and CDR2 as LQKENI. V lost 1 base and J 0 bases, leaving 9 bases between the germline ends. The CDR3 contains 15 residues. CDR3 in amino acids: CASSPRSGLNTEAFF. In DNA, the CDR3 is TGTGCCAGCTCACCACGGTCGGGGCTGAACACTGAAGCTTTCTTT.

The chain carries TRBV14 and TRBJ2-2; D is uncertain. CDR1 is SGHDN and CDR2 is FVKESK in the germline V gene. The V end lost 5 bases, the J end lost 6 bases, and 28 bases lay between the germline ends. The CDR3 is 19 residues long. The CDR3: CASSSQTPVGWTRAGELFF. The DNA for the CDR3 is TGTGCCAGCAGCTCGCAAACTCCAGTCGGATGGACCAGAGCCGGGGAGCTGTTTTTT.

The J gene is TRBJ1-2, the V gene TRBV2, with D perhaps TRBD1 (5 bases). Germline CDR1 reads SNHLY; CDR2 reads FYNNEI. There are 14 residues in the CDR3. V was trimmed by 6 bases and J by 7 bases, leaving 18 bases between them. The CDR3 DNA reads TGTGCCAGCAGGACGACAGTTAGAAATCGTGGCTACACCTTC. Its translation is CASRTTVRNRGYTF.

V and J are TRBV6-1 and TRBJ1-1; D gene uncertain. V lost 3 bases to trimming and J lost 0 bases, with 11 bases between them. The CDR3 sequence is 15 residues long. Germline-derived CDR1 and CDR2 are MNHNS and SASEGT. The CDR3 loop is CASSDLTVMNTEAFF. CDR3 DNA sequence: TGTGCCAGCAGTGATCTAACAGTAATGAACACTGAAGCTTTCTTT.